This T cell receptor beta chain stems from a study of T cells in Graves' hyperthyroidism and ophthalmopathy (dated 2019 in TCRdb). In terms of the full investigation: Peripheral blood was collected at initial diagnosis, before any treatment. To identify TCR V-J signatures that set the groups apart, the researchers used a discovery cohort of 100 patients, made up of 40 to 45 with Graves' ophthalmopathy and some 56 with stable Graves' hyperthyroidism. Whether ophthalmopathy could be predicted prospectively was tested in an independent validation cohort made up of roughly 19 hyperthyroidism patients plus 17 patients who later progressed to ophthalmopathy. The roughly 100 discovery patients were randomly divided into training and test sets at a 7:3 ratio. In addition, the study compared T-cell repertoires in thyroid tissue and in blood from six Graves' hyperthyroidism patients. After blood sampling, hyperthyroidism patients were treated with methimazole at a starting dose of 30 mg daily, and ophthalmopathy patients were treated with high-dose intravenous methylprednisolone. The paper reports TCR Vbeta CDR3 sequencing of about 140 peripheral blood samples: 40 to 45 ophthalmopathy, over 70 hyperthyroidism and approximately 17 progressor patients. Results and caveats for the whole study, not just this receptor: In validation, the model predicted progression to ophthalmopathy a median of about 6.8 months before onset, with 65% to 71% sensitivity and more than 72% specificity. Blood samples also contained most of the expanded thyroid clonotypes (frequency above 0.001), which suggests that blood repertoires may reflect thyroid immune responses. Sample size was not statistically predetermined, and blinding of investigators to group allocation was not performed. A model built on a 13 V-J signature distinguished ophthalmopathy from stable hyperthyroidism, reaching around 90% sensitivity and around 81% specificity in cross-validation and 80%/75% in testing.

Moderately to severely active disease, a Clinical Activity Score of at least 3, a NOSPECS grade of at least 4, and a duration under 3 months were present in ophthalmopathy patients. Any patient with an uncontrolled infection, another autoimmune disease, pregnancy or lactation was excluded. Clinical symptoms, serum thyroxine and TRAb, thyroid ultrasound, and orbital computed tomography formed the basis for the diagnoses. PBMCs were separated from over 9 ml of fresh peripheral blood using Ficoll-Paque density gradient centrifugation. Trizol reagent was used to extract total RNA, and RNA quality was then checked on an Agilent 2100 Bioanalyzer. This clonotype was observed many times. Its cognate antigen has yet to be identified. Per-nucleotide qualities are absent, and no much larger clonotype sits a single base away. Its CDR3 holds 15 amino acids, cysteine through phenylalanine. Only the CDR3 region is kept as DNA, spanning 45 bases read in frame from base 1. The germline V gene (reference sequence) provides CDR1 SGHKS and CDR2 YYEKEE. Clipping removes 4 bases from V and 7 bases from J, with 9 as the unmatched junction base count.

Amplification of TCR beta CDR3 regions was carried out from RNA transcripts. The TCR CDR3 was subjected to a first round of RT-PCR using the HTBI primer set and the Qiagen OneStep RT-PCR kit. The libraries were constructed in a second round of multiplex PCR and then size-selected and purified. Libraries were sequenced paired-end with 100 bp reads on an Illumina HiSeq2000. For the original study's pipeline: SOAPnuke was used to process the raw data, throwing out any read that contained adapters or uncalled bases, had a mean Phred below 15, or lacked an exact constant-primer or identifier match. COPE v1.2.5 was used to merge the high-quality paired reads, and each unique nucleotide sequence was defined as a clonotype. Clonotypes were aligned to IMGT TRBV, TRBD and TRBJ reference segments using MiTCR v1.1. Only V-J combinations with frequency above 0.0001, covering 99% to 99.2% of repertoires, were analysed. The TCS score was defined as F50 (clonal expansion) divided by E x V (chaos), with BLOSUM62-based TCRdist calculated between CDR3 peptides within each V-J. Welch's t-statistics and random forest reduced roughly 500 V-J features to around 14, which were used in a naive Bayes classifier (R e1071). TCRdb reworked the public reads: Q25 trimming with fastp, MiXCR clone assembly, productive beta chains retained. Entries are consolidated by CDR3 protein sequence, retaining the most common genes and DNA. V and J calls and clone size were set by TCRdb, not the authors. The sample contains 490,000 or so distinct CDR3 sequences, just under 20% of them found a single time. 47% of the sample rests with the top ten.

The sequence is built from TRBV5-5 and TRBJ2-1, and 9 bases in between align with TRBD2. The sequencing input was blood. The receptor was isolated from a man between 35 and 55 years old with Graves' ophthalmopathy. CDR3 region: CASSLGRGGQNEQFF. The DNA is TGTGCCAGCAGCCTGGGGCGGGGGGGCCAGAATGAGCAGTTCTTC.